One sample yielded the 3 T cell receptor beta chains listed below, sequenced in a study of CD8+ T cells in alopecia areata. RNA was extracted and reverse transcribed into cDNA as the sequencing template. Here immunoSEQ multiplex PCR was the method, and the copy in TCRdb shows in-frame clones only, minus some. The sample yields more than 100,000 clones, around 56% seen once. Treatment given: oral pan-JAK inhibitor, 5-10 mg twice daily. The source was CD4+ T cells sorted from blood, collected at week 4, from a patient treated with tofacitinib. All receptors come from a human donor with alopecia areata.

The chain carries TRBV6-1 and TRBJ2-1; 11 positions match TRBD2. J was trimmed by 0 bases and V by 2 bases; bases with no gene match: 0. Germline V lookup: CDR1 MNHNS, CDR2 SASEGT. The CDR3 spans 16 residues. The DNA for the CDR3 is TGTGCCAGCAGTGAAACTAGCGGGGGCTCCTACAATGAGCAGTTCTTC. Its protein is CASSETSGGSYNEQFF.

This chain connects TRBV19 to TRBJ1-2; possible D gene TRBD1, 5 bases. The V and J ends lost 4 bases and 5 bases respectively, with 17 bases between them. This CDR3 comprises 15 residues. Germline V gene data show CDR1 as LNHDA and CDR2 as SQIVND (reference sequence). The chain's CDR3 is CASSTNPGRGYGYTF. In DNA form, the CDR3 reads TGTGCCAGTAGTACGAACCCCGGACGGGGGTATGGCTACACCTTC. The full variable domain, with the rest looked up from reference TRBV19 and TRBJ1-2, is DGGITQSPKYLFRKEGQNVTLSCEQNLNHDAMYWYRQDPGQGLRLIYYSQIVNDFQKGDIAEGYSVSREKKESFPLTVTSAQKNPTAFYLCASSTNPGRGYGYTFGSGTRLTVV.

The J gene is TRBJ1-2, the V gene TRBV2; 10 bases agree with TRBD1. Per germline, CDR1 SNHLY and CDR2 FYNNEI. This CDR3 is built from 14 residues. The V and J ends lost 4 bases and 4 bases, in that order; junction bases with no gene match: 3. DNA for the CDR3: TGTGCCAGCAGTGGACAGGGGGCCGGCTATGGCTACACCTTC. Translation: CASSGQGAGYGYTF.